Below are 32 T cell receptor beta chains sequenced from a single sample in a study of identical twins. TCRdb reanalysed the 5' RACE reads using MiXCR and keeps one entry per CDR3 protein. The sample has roughly 700,000 distinct CDR3 sequences; 8.6% are singletons. These data were also reused for a study on yellow fever vaccine responses in identical twins.

Sequences were obtained from PBMCs. These receptors all stem from a woman aged 18-35 years in good health.

This clonotype was detected only a few times. The chain employs TRBV7-9 and TRBJ2-2, with 7 positions matching TRBD2. The CDR3 totals 14 residues. The germline CDR1 and CDR2 sequences are SEHNR and FQNEAQ (reference sequence). The V gene end was trimmed by 2 bases and the J gene end by 6 bases; junction bases not matched to a gene: 3. CDR3 nucleotides: TGTGCCAGCAGCTTACGGGAGGAACCCGGGGAGCTGTTTTTT. It specifies CASSLREEPGELFF.

There are many counts of this clonotype. The genes are TRBV20-1 and TRBJ2-7; TRBD2 might be the D (5 bases). CDR1 and CDR2 from the germline V gene are DFQATT and SNEGSKA (reference sequence). This CDR3 is built from 12 residues. V gave up 5 bases and J gave up 0 bases, with 8 bases separating them. The CDR3 DNA reads as TGCAGTGCTCGCCGGGACTCCTACGAGCAGTACTTC. It specifies CSARRDSYEQYF.

This chain joins TRBV25-1 and TRBJ2-7, with a weak D call TRBD1 (5 bases). V lost 1 base and J lost 1, with 11 bases in between. The CDR3 is 15 residues long. Germline V gene data show CDR1 as MGHDK and CDR2 as SYGVNS. CDR3 nucleotides: TGTGCCAGCAGTGAATTGGTGACAGCGTCCTACGAGCAGTACTTC. It encodes CASSELVTASYEQYF.

This clonotype was recorded a few times. This chain links TRBV6-1 with TRBJ1-6; unclear D gene. The V and J ends lost 1 base and 10 bases respectively, with 2 bases between them. The germline gives CDR1 MNHNS, CDR2 SASEGT. This CDR3 region has 11 residues. CDR3 residues: CASSEESPLHF. Written as DNA, the CDR3 is TGTGCCAGCAGTGAAGAATCACCCCTCCACTTT.

The rearrangement uses TRBV20-1 and TRBJ2-4, with D unresolved. Germline CDR1 DFQATT, CDR2 SNEGSKA (reference sequence). The CDR3 is made up of 15 amino acids. V lost 6 bases to trimming and J lost 8 bases, with 23 bases between them. This chain's CDR3 is CSAFKPFGADDIQYF. CDR3 nucleotides: TGCAGTGCCTTTAAACCCTTCGGAGCTGATGACATTCAGTACTTC.

The sample holds many counts of this clonotype. V usage is TRBV20-1 and J usage is TRBJ2-1; D tentatively fits TRBD1 or TRBD2 (6 bases each). V was shortened by 1 base and J by 1 base, with 11 bases between the two germline ends. Germline CDR1 is DFQATT and CDR2 is SNEGSKA (reference sequence). The length of the CDR3 is 15 residues. The CDR3 loop is CSARVPGASYNEQFF. In DNA, the CDR3 is TGCAGTGCTAGAGTGCCGGGGGCTTCCTACAATGAGCAGTTCTTC.

The sample holds a few counts of this clonotype. The chain carries TRBV5-1 and TRBJ2-1, with D possibly matching TRBD2 (6 bases). Trimming cost V 9 bases and J 8 bases, with 21 bases left between them. Germline V gene data show CDR1 as SGHRS and CDR2 as YFSETQ. The CDR3 extends over 14 amino acids. The CDR3 region has the DNA TGCGCCACCAGAGTACGAGCGGGTTACGATGAGCAGTTCTTC. Its protein is CATRVRAGYDEQFF.

This clonotype was counted ten times or more. The chain carries TRBV12-3 or TRBV12-4 and TRBJ1-4; D unclear. The CDR3 length is 13 residues. V was pared by 5 bases and J by 10 bases, with 14 bases between. The DNA of the CDR3 is TGTGCCAGCAGTCTACGGGCCGGCGGAAAACTGTTTTTT. Amino acids: CASSLRAGGKLFF.

This clonotype occurred a few times. V and J are TRBV6-1 and TRBJ2-1, with D perhaps matching TRBD1 (6 bases). Germline V lookup: CDR1 MNHNS, CDR2 SASEGT. V dropped 3 bases and J dropped 3 bases, with 12 bases sitting between them. There are 15 residues in the CDR3. CDR3 in amino acids: CASSDQTGIYNEQFF. The CDR3 nucleotides are TGTGCCAGCAGTGATCAGACAGGAATCTACAATGAGCAGTTCTTC.

This clonotype appeared a few times. This sequence joins TRBV29-1 and TRBJ2-2; 9 bases fit TRBD2. The V and J ends lost 6 bases and 5 bases, in that order; junction bases with no gene match: 19. Germline V gene data show CDR1 as SQVTM and CDR2 as ANQGSEA. The CDR3 consists of 18 residues. DNA of the CDR3: TGCAGCGTCCCCGGGGGTAGCGGGAGCCCCCGGAGTACCGGGGAGCTGTTTTTT. Translated, it gives CSVPGGSGSPRSTGELFF.

This clonotype was counted a few times. The chain has TRBV5-1 and TRBJ2-3; TRBD1 matches at 9 bases. There are 15 residues in the CDR3. Germline V gene sequence: CDR1 SGHRS, CDR2 YFSETQ. V lost 4 bases, J lost 4 bases, and 7 bases stayed unmatched. The CDR3 spells CASSVWDRVADTQYF. The CDR3 nucleotides read TGCGCCAGCAGCGTATGGGACAGGGTCGCAGATACGCAGTATTTT.

This clonotype came up many times. The CDR3 is CASVSRGAHIETQYF. The DNA of the CDR3 is TGTGCCAGCGTATCTCGGGGGGCCCACATAGAGACCCAGTACTTC. The J gene is TRBJ2-5, the V gene TRBV6-1, with TRBD2 as a possible D gene (7 bases). This CDR3 contains 15 residues. V lost 8 bases to trimming and J lost 4 bases, with 20 bases between them. The germline CDR1 and CDR2 sequences are MNHNS and SASEGT.

This clonotype was detected only a few times. The gene calls are TRBV25-1 and TRBJ2-2; 8 nucleotides match TRBD1. This CDR3 contains 14 residues. With V trimmed by 7 bases and J by 4 bases, 5 bases remained unmatched. In germline, CDR1 is MGHDK, CDR2 SYGVNS. Written as DNA, the CDR3 is TGTGCCAGCAACGGACAGGGAAGCACCGGGGAGCTGTTTTTT. Its protein product is CASNGQGSTGELFF.

The V and J genes are TRBV7-3 and TRBJ2-5, with 11 bases aligning to TRBD2. The CDR3 is 15 residues long. V was pared by 5 bases and J by 4 bases, with 6 bases of the junction left unmatched. The germline gives CDR1 SGHTA, CDR2 FQGTGA. The CDR3 protein is CASSTSGTSGETQYF. In DNA form, the CDR3 reads TGTGCCAGCAGCACATCCGGGACTAGCGGAGAGACCCAGTACTTC.

This clonotype was found many times. In nucleotides, the CDR3 is TGTGCCAGCAGCAAAACGGGAGTAGCCAAAAACATTCAGTACTTC. Its translation is CASSKTGVAKNIQYF. The J gene is TRBJ2-4, the V gene TRBV21-1. TRBV21-1 is a pseudogene segment. The CDR3 is 15 residues long.

The chain links TRBV5-4 to TRBJ2-2; D is perhaps TRBD1 (6 bases). The CDR3 consists of 15 residues. V gave up 5 bases and J gave up 4 bases, with 15 bases separating them. The germline V gene encodes CDR1 SGHNT and CDR2 YYREEE (reference sequence). CDR3 loop: CASRAGAYSTGELFF. The DNA of the CDR3 is TGTGCCAGCAGGGCAGGGGCATATTCCACCGGGGAGCTGTTTTTT.

The table lists this clonotype with many counts. The chain uses TRBV7-2 and TRBJ2-5, with D hard to call. V was clipped by 5 bases and J by 3 bases, with 7 bases between them. Germline CDR1 SGHTA, CDR2 FQGNSA. CDR3 length: 12 amino acids. CDR3 nucleotides: TGTGCCAGCAGCGTTACCGAAGAGACCCAGTACTTC. Amino acid sequence: CASSVTEETQYF.

The chain carries TRBV24-1 and TRBJ2-1, with TRBD1 as a possible D gene (5 bases). CDR3 length: 15 amino acids. V lost 4 bases and J lost 6, with 15 bases in between. CDR1 is KGHDR, CDR2 SFDVKD, per germline. DNA for the CDR3: TGTGCCACCAGTGAAGGCCAGGGTCGTATCAATGAGCAGTTCTTC. Encoded protein: CATSEGQGRINEQFF.

This clonotype was counted many times. The chain links TRBV20-1 to TRBJ2-2; no reliable D call. The V gene lost 0 bases and the J gene lost 6 bases, with 5 bases spanning the gap. In germline, CDR1 is DFQATT, CDR2 SNEGSKA (reference sequence). This CDR3 is 12 amino acids long. CDR3 in amino acids: CSARDWSGELFF. In DNA, the CDR3 is TGCAGTGCTAGAGATTGGTCCGGGGAGCTGTTTTTT.

The genes are TRBV11-2 and TRBJ2-7; 7 bases are a match to TRBD2. CDR3 length: 15 residues. Per germline, CDR1 SGHAT and CDR2 FQNNGV. The ends lost 1 base at V and 0 bases at J; junction bases unmatched: 3. For the CDR3, the DNA is TGTGCCAGCAGCTTAGGGCTAGCGGACTCCTACGAGCAGTACTTC. This gives the protein CASSLGLADSYEQYF. The full variable domain, completed using reference TRBV11-2 and TRBJ2-7, is EAGVAQSPRYKIIEKRQSVAFWCNPISGHATLYWYQQILGQGPKLLIQFQNNGVVDDSQLPKDRFSAERLKGVDSTLKIQPAKLEDSAVYLCASSLGLADSYEQYFGPGTRLTVT.

This clonotype was picked up a small number of times. This chain connects TRBV6-1 to TRBJ2-7; the D gene is possibly TRBD1 (6 bases). CDR1 MNHNS and CDR2 SASEGT come from the germline V gene. V lost 1 base and J lost 0, with 10 bases in between. The CDR3 runs 15 residues. CDR3 nucleotides: TGTGCCAGCAGTGAAGGACCACAGGGCTCCTACGAGCAGTACTTC. This encodes CASSEGPQGSYEQYF.

J is TRBJ2-6 and V is TRBV21-1; the D call TRBD1 from the table was never checked on the DNA. TRBV21-1 is assigned pseudogene status. The CDR3 is made up of 15 amino acids. The CDR3 region has the DNA TGTGCCAGCAGCAAAGAGGGGACGGGGGCCAACGTCCTGACTTTC. As protein: CASSKEGTGANVLTF.

In its sample, this clonotype was seen many times. This sequence joins TRBV6-5 and TRBJ2-1, with a possible D match to TRBD1 (6 bases). CDR1 is MNHEY and CDR2 is SVGAGI in the germline V gene. The CDR3 has 13 amino acids. V lost 6 bases and J lost 6, with 12 bases in between. The CDR3 sequence is CASSSSQGNEQFF. The CDR3 DNA is TGTGCCAGCAGCTCCTCACAGGGCAATGAGCAGTTCTTC.

This clonotype showed up just a few times. The J gene is TRBJ2-5, the V gene TRBV9; 8 bases line up with TRBD2. The CDR3 is 18 residues long. J gave up 2 bases and V 0 bases, and 12 bases lay outside the gene matches. CDR1 and CDR2 (germline): SGDLS, YYNGEE. As DNA, the CDR3 is TGTGCCAGCAGCGTAGGACGGGAGGGCCTGTTATCTCAAGAGACCCAGTACTTC. Protein: CASSVGREGLLSQETQYF.

This clonotype came up many times. The junction departs from the called germline gene at one end, perhaps through a read error. CDR3 in amino acids: CASSLDPNTGELFF. The CDR3 DNA sequence: TGTGCCAGCAGCTTAGATCCGAACACCGGGGAGCTGTTTTTT. V and J are TRBV5-1 and TRBJ2-2; D gene unclear. The length of the CDR3 is 14 residues. The germline CDR1 and CDR2 sequences are SGHRS and YFSETQ.

This rearrangement joins TRBV16 to TRBJ1-5; 7 bases line up with TRBD1. Unmatched junction bases numbered 9, after V lost 5 bases and J lost 2 bases. Germline CDR1 reads KGHSY; CDR2 reads FQNENV. The CDR3 contains 16 residues. In DNA, the CDR3 is TGTGCCAGCAGCAATACAGGGGAGAGTGGCAATCAGCCCCAGCATTTT. It codes for CASSNTGESGNQPQHF.

This clonotype was observed many times. This chain joins TRBV5-1 and TRBJ2-1; D perhaps matches TRBD2 (5 bases). This CDR3 region has 14 residues. Germline V lookup: CDR1 SGHRS, CDR2 YFSETQ. Trimming cost V 0 bases and J 8 bases, with 12 bases left between them. CDR3 DNA sequence: TGCGCCAGCAGCTTGGCAGCTAGCCCCTATGAGCAGTTCTTC. As protein: CASSLAASPYEQFF.

The genes are TRBV30 and TRBJ1-1; D gene ambiguous. Germline V gives CDR1 GTSNPN, CDR2 SVGIG (reference sequence). The CDR3 covers 12 residues. Trimming removed 8 bases at V and 1 base at J, with 11 bases between. The CDR3 protein is CARMDANTEAFF. The CDR3 DNA reads TGTGCCCGCATGGACGCGAACACTGAAGCTTTCTTT. The full variable domain, with the rest looked up from reference TRBV30 and TRBJ1-1, is SQTIHQWPATLVQPVGSPLSLECTVEGTSNPNLYWYRQAAGRGLQLLFYSVGIGQISSEVPQNLSASRPQDRQFILSSKKLLLSDSGFYLCARMDANTEAFFGQGTRLTVV.

J is TRBJ2-6 and V is TRBV2; 11 nucleotides agree with TRBD1. The CDR3 extends over 16 amino acids. The germline gives CDR1 SNHLY, CDR2 FYNNEI. With V trimmed by 7 bases and J by 0 bases, 2 bases remained unmatched. This CDR3 is CASTGTGGSGANVLTF. CDR3 in DNA: TGTGCCAGCACGGGGACAGGGGGCTCTGGGGCCAACGTCCTGACTTTC.

A few counts support this clonotype. This rearrangement joins TRBV2 to TRBJ2-3; a weak D match, TRBD2 (6 bases). CDR3 size: 15 residues. Germline CDR1 and CDR2: SNHLY and FYNNEI. Trimming shortened V by 7 bases and J by 1 base, and 15 bases separated the two germline ends. CDR3 protein: CASKSGRLGTDTQYF. The CDR3, as DNA: TGTGCCAGCAAATCAGGGAGGTTGGGCACAGATACGCAGTATTTT. Full variable domain (outside the CDR3, taken from reference TRBV2 and TRBJ2-3): EPEVTQTPSHQVTQMGQEVILRCVPISNHLYFYWYRQILGQKVEFLVSFYNNEISEKSEIFDDQFSVERPDGSNFTLKIRSTKLEDSAMYFCASKSGRLGTDTQYFGPGTRLTVL.

This rearrangement joins TRBV14 to TRBJ2-5; D assignment may be TRBD1 or TRBD2 (5 bases each). CDR1 and CDR2 from the germline V gene are SGHDN and FVKESK. V shed 3 bases and J shed 7 bases, with 9 bases lying between them. There are 12 residues in the CDR3. CDR3 bases: TGTGCCAGCAGCCATCATGGGGGGACCCAGTACTTC. Its translation: CASSHHGGTQYF.

This clonotype was detected only a few times. The genes are TRBV3-1 and TRBJ2-6, with D maybe TRBD2 (6 bases). The CDR3 loop spans 15 amino acids. Trimming removed 0 bases at V and 4 bases at J, with 7 bases between. Germline CDR1 reads LGHDT; CDR2 reads YNNKEL (reference sequence). In DNA form, the CDR3 reads TGTGCCAGCAGCCAAGACGCGGGAGGGGCCAACGTCCTGACTTTC. Protein: CASSQDAGGANVLTF.